What follows are 30 T cell receptor beta chains derived from one specimen sequenced in a study of T cells after yellow fever vaccination. Using its own MiXCR run on the 5' RACE reads, TCRdb lists one record per CDR3 protein. The sample yields around 320,000 distinct CDR3 sequences, over 8.5% seen once. Sequenced here: CD4+ T cells sorted from PBMCs, sampled 45 days after the yellow fever booster vaccination. The receptors were gathered from a man between 18 and 29 years old who received the YFV17D yellow fever vaccine.

The chain combines TRBV20-1 with TRBJ2-3, with D maybe TRBD1 (6 bases). CDR1 DFQATT and CDR2 SNEGSKA come from the germline V gene (reference sequence). V lost 4 bases to trimming and J lost 5 bases, with 16 bases between them. The CDR3 length is 14 residues. CDR3 protein: CSAIRGAQGDTQYF. CDR3 nucleotide sequence: TGCAGTGCTATCCGAGGGGCACAGGGAGATACGCAGTATTTT.

The J gene is TRBJ2-2, the V gene TRBV4-1; D assignment may be TRBD1 or TRBD2 (5 bases each). Germline loops: CDR1 MGHRA, CDR2 YSYEKL. The V and J ends lost 3 bases and 6 bases respectively, with 14 bases between them. The CDR3 spans 15 residues. CDR3 sequence reads: CASSHLRGSPGELFF. DNA of the CDR3: TGCGCCAGCAGCCATCTCCGGGGCTCCCCCGGGGAGCTGTTTTTT.

The sample holds a few counts of this clonotype. V gene TRBV20-1 combines with J gene TRBJ2-5, with 8 positions matching TRBD2. The V gene's germline CDR1 is DFQATT and CDR2 SNEGSKA (reference sequence). V was clipped by 3 bases and J by 7 bases; unmatched bases: 7. The CDR3 spans 13 residues. CDR3 loop: CSARGGLAGTQYF. CDR3 in DNA: TGCAGTGCTAGGGGAGGACTAGCTGGGACCCAGTACTTC.

This clonotype has just a few counts. The rearrangement uses TRBV9 and TRBJ2-7; perhaps D is TRBD1 or TRBD2 (5 bases each). Trimming pared 4 bases from V and 0 bases from J, leaving 11 bases between. In germline, CDR1 is SGDLS, CDR2 YYNGEE. The CDR3 has 14 residues. The CDR3 spells CASSPRDDSYEQYF. DNA of the CDR3: TGTGCCAGCAGCCCCCGGGACGACTCCTACGAGCAGTACTTC.

There are a few counts of this clonotype. This rearrangement joins TRBV12-5 to TRBJ2-7; D may be TRBD1 or TRBD2 (5 bases each). Trimming cost V 1 base and J 3 bases, with 7 bases left between them. This CDR3 has 13 amino acids. Germline V gene data show CDR1 as LGHNT and CDR2 as FRNRAP. The CDR3 coding sequence is TGTGCTAGTGGTTTGGGGGGGAACTACGAGCAGTACTTC. Protein: CASGLGGNYEQYF.

Many counts were recorded for this clonotype. The chain combines TRBV15 with TRBJ2-1, with D unresolved. With 0 bases removed from V and 12 bases from J, the gap between germline ends came to 15 bases. The germline V gene encodes CDR1 LNHNV and CDR2 YYDKDF (reference sequence). This CDR3 has 14 residues. The CDR3, as DNA: TGTGCCACCAGCAGAGATTCGGGCCCGGTCAGGCAGTTCTTC. Translating gives CATSRDSGPVRQFF.

The CDR3 reads CSAGDSSYNSPLHF. The CDR3 coding sequence is TGCAGTGCTGGGGACAGCTCCTATAATTCACCCCTCCACTTT. This chain joins TRBV20-1 and TRBJ1-6, with 7 bases fitting TRBD1. Per germline, CDR1 DFQATT and CDR2 SNEGSKA (reference sequence). With 5 bases clipped from V and 0 bases from J, the junction kept 1 base outside the gene matches. The CDR3 has 14 residues.

This clonotype occurred once. J is TRBJ1-2 and V is TRBV12-3 or TRBV12-4, with 12 bases identical to TRBD1. V was clipped by 3 bases and J by 7 bases; unmatched bases: 9. CDR3 size: 16 residues. The CDR3 here is CASSFTGTGGSGGYTF. The CDR3 nucleotides read TGTGCCAGCAGTTTCACCGGGACAGGGGGCTCGGGTGGCTACACCTTC.

This sequence joins TRBV9 and TRBJ1-2; D call uncertain. The germline V gene encodes CDR1 SGDLS and CDR2 YYNGEE. Trimming cost V 3 bases and J 7 bases, with 16 bases left between them. The CDR3 sequence is 14 residues long. The CDR3 here is CASSGGPLRVGYTF. In DNA form, the CDR3 reads TGTGCCAGCAGCGGAGGTCCCCTTCGGGTTGGCTACACCTTC.

The rearrangement uses TRBV12-3 or TRBV12-4 and TRBJ1-3; no definite D call. CDR3 length equals 14 residues. The V gene lost 3 bases and the J gene lost 8 bases, with 14 bases spanning the gap. CDR3 residues: CASSFPLPAHTIYF. In DNA, the CDR3 is TGTGCCAGCAGTTTTCCTCTCCCGGCGCACACCATATATTTT.

This clonotype has more than one count but fewer than ten. The chain has TRBV5-4 and TRBJ2-1, with D possibly being TRBD1 (5 bases). Germline V gives CDR1 SGHNT, CDR2 YYREEE (reference sequence). With 0 bases removed from V and 8 bases from J, the gap between germline ends came to 15 bases. The CDR3 is 15 residues long. This chain's CDR3 is CASSLAGREGDEQFF. DNA for the CDR3: TGTGCCAGCAGCTTGGCCGGCAGGGAAGGCGATGAGCAGTTCTTC.

The table lists this clonotype with many counts. CDR3: CASSLGGVQETQYF. The CDR3 nucleotides are TGCGCCAGCAGCTTGGGGGGGGTCCAAGAGACCCAGTACTTC. The rearrangement links TRBV5-1 to TRBJ2-5, with a possible D match to TRBD2 (6 bases). The V and J ends lost 0 bases and 1 base respectively, with 7 bases between them. This CDR3 has 14 residues. From germline, CDR1 is SGHRS and CDR2 YFSETQ. Variable domain in full (rest from reference TRBV5-1 and TRBJ2-5): KAGVTQTPRYLIKTRGQQVTLSCSPISGHRSVSWYQQTPGQGLQFLFEYFSETQRNKGNFPGRFSGRQFSNSRSEMNVSTLELGDSALYLCASSLGGVQETQYFGPGTRLLVL.

The sample holds many counts of this clonotype. V is TRBV3-1 and J is TRBJ2-5, with D possibly matching TRBD2 (5 bases). The CDR3 consists of 16 residues. Trimming stripped 0 bases from V and 3 bases from J, with 14 bases between. Germline CDR1 and CDR2: LGHDT and YNNKEL (reference sequence). As DNA, the CDR3 is TGTGCCAGCAGCCAAGATTGGCGGGCCCGGGAAGAGACCCAGTACTTC. The encoded protein is CASSQDWRAREETQYF.

DNA for the CDR3: TGTGCCAGCAGCCCATCAGGGATTGGGACGCAGTATTTT. It codes for CASSPSGIGTQYF. The chain carries TRBV14 and TRBJ2-3; TRBD1 is a possible D gene (5 bases). CDR1 SGHDN and CDR2 FVKESK come from the germline V gene. The CDR3 has 13 residues. Trimming pared 4 bases from V and 9 bases from J, leaving 14 bases between.

There are a few counts of this clonotype. The V gene is TRBV6-2 or TRBV6-3, the J gene TRBJ2-1; 7 bases are a match to TRBD2. V trimming: 7 bases; J trimming: 2 bases; junction bases outside the gene matches: 8. This CDR3 spans 15 amino acids. The germline V gene has CDR1 MNHEY and CDR2 SVGEGT. The DNA of the CDR3 is TGTGCCAGCATACCAGCGGGACTAACCTACAATGAGCAGTTCTTC. Protein product: CASIPAGLTYNEQFF.

This chain uses TRBV6-5 with TRBJ1-3; D is unclear. V was shortened by 3 bases and J by 0 bases, with 18 bases between the two germline ends. CDR1 and CDR2 (germline): MNHEY, SVGAGI. The CDR3 loop spans 18 amino acids. CDR3 DNA: TGTGCCAGCAGTTATTCTCCGGCCAGTATCTCCTCTGGAAACACCATATATTTT. It translates to CASSYSPASISSGNTIYF.

The V gene is TRBV7-2, the J gene TRBJ1-2; D perhaps matches TRBD1 (6 bases). Germline V gene data show CDR1 as SGHTA and CDR2 as FQGNSA. V lost 3 bases and J 7 bases, leaving 12 bases between the germline ends. The CDR3 loop spans 13 amino acids. The CDR3 protein is CASSFTGFRGYTF. The CDR3 DNA reads TGTGCCAGCAGCTTTACAGGGTTCCGTGGCTACACCTTC.

This clonotype was counted at least ten times. V gene TRBV19 combines with J gene TRBJ2-3; 8 nucleotides match TRBD1. The junction had 7 bases not matched to a gene; V was cut back by 6 bases and J by 8 bases. The germline CDR1 and CDR2 sequences are LNHDA and SQIVND (reference sequence). The CDR3 is 13 amino acids. The CDR3 DNA reads TGTGCCAGTAGCCAGGACAGGGCGAGTACGCAGTATTTT. This gives the protein CASSQDRASTQYF.

Regarding this clonotype: This clone may be a read error of a much larger clone one base away. J is TRBJ2-7 and V is TRBV5-1, with 8 bases that match TRBD1. This CDR3 has 14 amino acids. In germline, CDR1 is SGHRS, CDR2 YFSETQ. The CDR3 protein is CASSPPGQAYAQYF. As DNA, the CDR3 is TGCGCCAGCAGCCCGCCGGGACAGGCCTACGCGCAGTACTTC.

This clonotype was seen a handful of times. V and J are TRBV20-1 and TRBJ2-3, with 9 bases identical to TRBD1. After removal of 5 bases from V and 6 bases from J, the junction contained 6 bases not matched to a gene. Germline CDR1 and CDR2: DFQATT and SNEGSKA (reference sequence). This CDR3 comprises 13 residues. The DNA of the CDR3 is TGCAGTGCTCCCGGGACAGGGATCGATACGCAGTATTTT. As protein: CSAPGTGIDTQYF.

This chain connects TRBV3-1 to TRBJ2-2, with D perhaps TRBD1 or TRBD2 (5 bases each). V was clipped by 5 bases and J by 4 bases, with 14 bases between them. This CDR3 is built from 15 residues. Germline V gene data show CDR1 as LGHDT and CDR2 as YNNKEL (reference sequence). The CDR3 region is CASSVGVSSTGELFF. CDR3 nucleotide sequence: TGTGCCAGCAGCGTGGGGGTTTCTAGCACCGGGGAGCTGTTTTTT.

This clonotype was picked up many times. The V call is TRBV11-3, the J call TRBJ2-5; a weak D match, TRBD1 (6 bases). Between the trimmed V and J ends, which lost 5 bases and 2 bases, there was a span of 9 bases. This CDR3 spans 13 amino acids. Germline V CDR1 and CDR2: SGHNT, YENEEA. The CDR3, as DNA: TGTGCCAGCAGCCCACAGGGTCAAGAGACCCAGTACTTC. Translation: CASSPQGQETQYF.

This clonotype has more than one count but fewer than ten. This chain links TRBV20-1 with TRBJ2-6, with a possible D match to TRBD1 (5 bases). CDR3 length: 14 residues. With 5 bases removed from V and 0 bases from J, the gap between germline ends came to 8 bases. Germline V CDR1 and CDR2: DFQATT, SNEGSKA (reference sequence). The CDR3 sequence: CSALRASGANVLTF. In DNA, the CDR3 is TGCAGTGCTCTCAGGGCCTCTGGGGCCAACGTCCTGACTTTC.

This clonotype was recorded a few times. This chain joins TRBV12-3 or TRBV12-4 and TRBJ2-5; possibly TRBD2 for D (5 bases). The CDR3 is 14 residues long. V gave up 5 bases and J gave up 7 bases, with 17 bases separating them. CDR3 DNA: TGTGCCAGCAGTCGGACCGGGATGGGGTGGACCCAGTACTTC. It yields the protein CASSRTGMGWTQYF.

This clonotype came up a few times. The rearrangement links TRBV20-1 to TRBJ1-6; D uncertain. Germline V gene sequence: CDR1 DFQATT, CDR2 SNEGSKA (reference sequence). The CDR3 contains 15 residues. Trimming left V 2 bases short and J 9 bases short, with 17 bases between. The CDR3 DNA is TGCAGTGCTAGATTTGGGAACCCCTTTGGTTCACCCCTCCACTTT. It yields the protein CSARFGNPFGSPLHF.

The sample holds many counts of this clonotype. This rearrangement joins TRBV7-9 to TRBJ2-7, with 11 bases fitting TRBD2. In germline, CDR1 is SEHNR, CDR2 FQNEAQ (reference sequence). The CDR3 sequence is 15 residues long. J was trimmed by 1 base and V by 5 bases; bases with no gene match: 4. The DNA of the CDR3 is TGTGCCAGCAGCCCTAGCGGGGGGCTTTCCTACGAGCAGTACTTC. It codes for CASSPSGGLSYEQYF.

The J gene is TRBJ1-4, the V gene TRBV12-3 or TRBV12-4, with D tentatively TRBD1 (5 bases). This CDR3 region has 14 residues. Deletions cut 3 bases from V and 11 bases from J, with 16 bases between. CDR3 protein: CASSFQGGPGKLFF. CDR3 DNA: TGTGCCAGCAGTTTTCAGGGCGGACCGGGGAAACTGTTTTTT.

This clonotype was detected many times. The J gene is TRBJ2-7, the V gene TRBV20-1; 8 positions match TRBD1. Unmatched junction bases numbered 4, after V lost 2 bases and J lost 1 base. Germline V CDR1 and CDR2: DFQATT, SNEGSKA (reference sequence). This CDR3 comprises 14 residues. CDR3 nucleotide sequence: TGCAGTGCTAGAAGGACAGGGCCTTCCTACGAGCAGTACGTC. Translated: CSARRTGPSYEQYV.

This clonotype was recorded once. J is TRBJ2-6 and V is TRBV5-4; D unresolved. V was cut by 4 bases and J by 0 bases, with 14 bases left in between. Germline assignment: CDR1 SGHNT and CDR2 YYREEE (reference sequence). This CDR3 is 17 amino acids long. CDR3 nucleotide sequence: TGTGCCAGCAGCCCTAAAATGACGGGCTCTGGGGCCAACGTCCTGACTTTC. Protein product: CASSPKMTGSGANVLTF.

This clonotype turned up a few times. The chain is built from TRBV20-1 and TRBJ1-1; D possibly corresponds to TRBD1 (5 bases). V lost 2 bases, J lost 2 bases, and 12 bases lay in between. Germline CDR1 is DFQATT and CDR2 is SNEGSKA (reference sequence). This CDR3 is 14 amino acids long. The CDR3 loop is CSARKGAGNTEAFF. The CDR3 coding sequence is TGCAGTGCTAGAAAAGGGGCGGGAAACACTGAAGCTTTCTTT.